Given below is one T cell receptor (beta chain) in context. The entry originates in a study of response to subunit inactivated influenza vaccine. One entry per CDR3 protein, called by TCRdb with MiXCR from the RT-PCR reads. There are roughly 550,000 distinct CDR3 sequences in the sample; 20% to 25% occur only once, and approximately 3% lies in the top ten. The same sample was also studied in work on T cells expressing NK-cell markers. This second study notes: The authors made TCR beta cDNA libraries by 5'RACE template switching. This switching added a universal primer site and UMIs. Eight donors were sequenced, of whom seven were HCMV-seropositive, while the remaining one was HCMV-seronegative. Only alpha-beta TCR T cells were sorted in several experiments, using an anti-gamma-delta TCR antibody. One observes that, in a few donors, these clonotypes were also the leading ones within the CD3+CD56-NKG2C+ fraction.

The sequencing used CD4+ T cells sorted from PBMCs, collected about 11 days after vaccination. This TCR derives from a man between 45 and 60 years old who received an inactivated influenza vaccine.

The CDR3 loop reads CASSQGLAGISDTQYF. CDR3 nucleotide sequence: TGCGCCAGCAGCCAAGGACTAGCGGGAATTTCAGATACGCAGTATTTT. The chain combines TRBV4-3 with TRBJ2-3; 11 bases line up with TRBD2. The CDR3 spans 16 residues. Trimming removed 1 base from V and 4 bases from J; junction bases left unmatched: 4. Germline V gene sequence: CDR1 LGHNA, CDR2 YSLEER.